A few counts support the clone carrying this TCR beta chain. Its antigen is unidentified. This CDR3 region has 12 residues. V lost 1 base and J 6 bases, leaving 7 bases between the germline ends. CDR1 is SGHAT, CDR2 FQNNGV, per germline. Each CDR3 protein gets one entry after TCRdb re-called the RACE reads with MiXCR. The sample holds about 80,000 distinct CDR3 sequences, approximately 14% seen once. The time point: pre-sensitization, week 0. Treatment defined: therapeutic diphenylcyclopropenone sensitization with weekly scalp DPC. Donors were 18 to 70-year-old alopecia patients suitable for DPC. The data originate from a study of human T cells and chemical hapten exposure. Study-level points and caveats: Patch test score showed a positive correlation with PT1 expanded TCR counts.

Sequencing was performed on whole blood, taken in connection with sensitization to the hapten diphenylcyclopropenone (DPC). V usage is TRBV11-2 and J usage is TRBJ2-7; D remains ambiguous. This sequence was found in a woman aged 45-65 years with alopecia areata. Some clones in this sample may be carry-over from other donors' samples. The DNA for the CDR3 is TGTGCCAGCAGCTTAGGCCCCGCCGAGCAGTACTTC. It yields the protein CASSLGPAEQYF.